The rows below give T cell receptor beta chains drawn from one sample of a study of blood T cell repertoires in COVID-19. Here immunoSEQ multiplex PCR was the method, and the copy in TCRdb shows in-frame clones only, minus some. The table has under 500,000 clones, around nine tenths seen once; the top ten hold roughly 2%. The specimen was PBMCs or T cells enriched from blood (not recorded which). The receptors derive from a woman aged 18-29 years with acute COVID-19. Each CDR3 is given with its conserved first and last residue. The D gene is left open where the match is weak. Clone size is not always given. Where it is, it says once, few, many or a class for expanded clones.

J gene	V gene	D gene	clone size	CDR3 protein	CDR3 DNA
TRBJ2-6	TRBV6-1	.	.	CASSEPGAGANVLTF	TGTGCCAGCAGTGAACCGGGGGCTGGGGCCAACGTCCTGACTTTC
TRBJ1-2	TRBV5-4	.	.	CASSPGQLRIGGYTF	TGTGCCAGCAGCCCAGGACAGCTACGTATTGGAGGCTACACCTTC
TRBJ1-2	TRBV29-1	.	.	CSVTGSPGEYGYTF	TGCAGCGTAACAGGGAGCCCAGGAGAGTATGGCTACACCTTC
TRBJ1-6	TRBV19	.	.	CASSISRGGGNFHF	TGTGCCAGTAGTATTTCCAGGGGCGGCGGTAATTTCCACTTT
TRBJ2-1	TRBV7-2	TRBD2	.	CASSLRGGTSRDEQFF	TGTGCCAGCAGCTTAAGGGGGGGGACTAGCCGCGATGAGCAGTTCTTC
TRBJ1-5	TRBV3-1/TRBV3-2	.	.	CASSQDPGSNQPQHF	TGTGCCAGCAGCCAAGACCCAGGTAGCAATCAGCCCCAGCATTTT
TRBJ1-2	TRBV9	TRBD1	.	CASSVLRTLDREVGGYTF	TGTGCCAGCAGCGTACTAAGAACACTTGACAGGGAGGTTGGTGGCTACACCTTC
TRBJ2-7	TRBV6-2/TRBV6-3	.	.	CASSPTTGSYEQYF	TGTGCCAGCAGCCCCACAACGGGGTCCTACGAGCAGTACTTC
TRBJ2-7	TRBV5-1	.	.	CASSHPPEGVREQYF	TGCGCCAGCAGCCACCCCCCGGAGGGAGTGCGGGAGCAGTACTTC
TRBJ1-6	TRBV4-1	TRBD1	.	CASSRTGSAYNSPLHF	TGCGCCAGCAGCCGGACAGGGAGCGCCTATAATTCACCCCTCCACTTT
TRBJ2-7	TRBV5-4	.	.	CASSFTAAREQYF	TGTGCCAGCAGCTTTACCGCGGCGAGGGAGCAGTACTTC
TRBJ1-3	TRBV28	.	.	CASSMQGGGTGNTIYF	TGTGCCAGCAGTATGCAAGGTGGGGGGACTGGAAACACCATATATTTT
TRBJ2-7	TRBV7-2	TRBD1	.	CASSSDRNSYEQYF	TGTGCCAGCAGCTCGGACAGGAACTCCTACGAGCAGTACTTC
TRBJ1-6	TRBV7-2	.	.	CASSRGEPNSPLHF	TGTGCCAGCAGCCGGGGGGAGCCTAATTCACCCCTCCACTTT
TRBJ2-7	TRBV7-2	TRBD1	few	CASSLAASGGYEQYF	TGTGCCAGCAGCTTAGCCGCATCAGGGGGCTACGAGCAGTACTTC
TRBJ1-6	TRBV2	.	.	CASIDGLRSPLHF	TGTGCCAGCATAGACGGACTGCGATCACCCCTCCACTTT
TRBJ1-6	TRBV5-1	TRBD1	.	CASSLSGTGHSPLHF	TGCGCCAGCAGCTTGTCCGGGACAGGTCATTCACCCCTCCACTTT
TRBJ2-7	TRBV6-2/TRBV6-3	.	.	CASSSWDATSSYEQYF	TGTGCCAGCAGTTCTTGGGATGCGACTAGCTCCTACGAGCAGTACTTC
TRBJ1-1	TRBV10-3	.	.	CAISETGQLNTEAFF	TGTGCCATCAGTGAGACCGGACAGTTGAACACTGAAGCTTTCTTT
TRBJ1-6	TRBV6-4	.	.	CASSSGANSPLHF	TGTGCCAGCAGTTCAGGGGCAAATTCACCCCTCCACTTT
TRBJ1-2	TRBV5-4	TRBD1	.	CASSPLQGAYGYTF	TGTGCCAGCAGCCCGCTTCAGGGGGCCTATGGCTACACCTTC
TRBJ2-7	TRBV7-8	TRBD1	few	CASSPDRGTSYEQYF	TGTGCCAGCAGTCCCGACAGGGGGACCTCCTACGAGCAGTACTTC
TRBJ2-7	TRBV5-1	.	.	CASSLAPGISYEQYF	TGCGCCAGCAGCTTGGCCCCAGGGATCTCCTACGAGCAGTACTTC
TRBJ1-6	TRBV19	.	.	CASSTHSSYNSPLHF	TGTGCCAGTAGTACTCACAGCTCCTATAATTCACCCCTCCACTTT
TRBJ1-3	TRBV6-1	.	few	CASSEPHSSGNTIYF	TGTGCCAGCAGTGAACCCCACAGCTCTGGAAACACCATATATTTT
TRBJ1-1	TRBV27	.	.	CASSLYLGGTEAFF	TGTGCCAGCAGTTTATATCTGGGAGGTACTGAAGCTTTCTTT
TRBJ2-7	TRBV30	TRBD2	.	CAGIKREFTYEQYF	TGTGCCGGTATTAAGCGGGAGTTCACCTACGAGCAGTACTTC
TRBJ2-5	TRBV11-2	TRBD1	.	CASSQPPRGQQTQYF	TGTGCCAGCAGCCAACCCCCCAGGGGGCAGCAGACCCAGTACTTC
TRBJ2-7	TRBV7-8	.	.	CASRRDGTYEQYF	TGTGCCAGCAGGCGGGACGGGACCTACGAGCAGTACTTC
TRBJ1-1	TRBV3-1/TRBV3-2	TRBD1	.	CASSSGGMNTEAFF	TGTGCCAGCAGCTCAGGGGGCATGAACACTGAAGCTTTCTTT
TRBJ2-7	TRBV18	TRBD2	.	CASSPAGGYEQYF	TGTGCCAGCTCACCAGCGGGAGGTTATGAGCAGTACTTC
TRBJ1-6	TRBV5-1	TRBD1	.	CASSLGQGGSLHF	TGCGCCAGCAGCTTAGGACAGGGCGGATCCCTCCACTTT
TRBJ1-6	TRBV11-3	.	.	CASSLAAPQNSPLHF	TGTGCCAGCAGCTTAGCAGCGCCTCAAAATTCACCCCTCCACTTT
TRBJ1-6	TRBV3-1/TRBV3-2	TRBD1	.	CASSSGQGDSPLHF	TGTGCCAGCAGCTCGGGACAGGGTGATTCACCCCTCCACTTT
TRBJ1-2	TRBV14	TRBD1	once	CASSPQGQGYYGYTF	TGTGCCAGCAGCCCCCAGGGACAGGGGTACTATGGCTACACCTTC
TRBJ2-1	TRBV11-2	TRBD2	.	CASLSAGQYNEQFF	TGTGCCAGTCTGTCAGCGGGGCAATACAATGAGCAGTTCTTC
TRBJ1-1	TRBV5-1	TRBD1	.	CASSPGTGREAFF	TGCGCCAGCAGCCCCGGGACAGGGAGGGAAGCTTTCTTT
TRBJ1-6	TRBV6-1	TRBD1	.	CASSEVIGQGESPLNSPLHF	TGTGCCAGCAGTGAAGTTATAGGACAGGGGGAATCTCCACTTAATTCACCCCTCCACTTT
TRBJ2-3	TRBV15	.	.	CATSRGPFRVGGTDTQYF	TGTGCCACCAGCAGAGGGCCCTTCCGGGTCGGGGGTACAGATACGCAGTATTTT
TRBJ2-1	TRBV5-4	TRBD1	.	CASRDRGPPTQGQFF	TGTGCCAGCAGGGACAGGGGGCCACCTACTCAGGGGCAGTTCTTC
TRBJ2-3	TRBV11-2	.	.	CASSLDLPDTQYF	TGTGCCAGCAGCTTAGATCTCCCAGATACGCAGTATTTT
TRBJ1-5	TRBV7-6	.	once	CASSLLDSSNQPQHF	TGTGCCAGCAGCTTACTCGACAGCTCCAATCAGCCCCAGCATTTT
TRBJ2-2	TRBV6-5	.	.	CASSNQGSPTGELFF	TGTGCCAGCAGTAACCAAGGGAGCCCCACCGGGGAGCTGTTTTTT
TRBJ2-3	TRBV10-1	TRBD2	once	CASSESGGRTDTQYF	TGCGCCAGCAGTGAGTCGGGCGGGAGAACAGATACGCAGTATTTT
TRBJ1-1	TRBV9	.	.	CASSPSVGGDGEAFF	TGTGCCAGCAGCCCCTCAGTGGGGGGTGACGGTGAAGCTTTCTTT
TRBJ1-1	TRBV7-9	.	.	CASSLVLSEGTHSNTEAFF	TGTGCCAGCAGCTTAGTATTGTCTGAGGGTACCCATTCGAACACTGAAGCTTTCTTT
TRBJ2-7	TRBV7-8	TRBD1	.	CASSFKGARYEQYF	TGTGCCAGCAGCTTCAAGGGGGCGCGGTACGAGCAGTACTTC
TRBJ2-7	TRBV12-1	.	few	CASSFLTSGTTEKAYEQYF	TGTGCCAGCAGCTTCCTGACTAGCGGGACTACCGAAAAGGCTTACGAGCAGTACTTC